Following are 4 T cell receptor beta chains from one sample sequenced in a study of shared T cell receptors in the human thymus. Assay: immunoSEQ multiplex PCR; the TCRdb copy retains only in-frame clones and omits some. The table lists hundreds of thousands of clones, more than 75% of them singletons. This sample also appeared in a second study, on human thymus T cells.

The sequencing input was thymocytes. These receptors were collected from a boy in the first two years of life with a congenital heart defect.

The chain uses TRBV19 and TRBJ2-6; D is unclear. Germline CDR1 is LNHDA and CDR2 is SQIVND (reference sequence). Deletions cut 3 bases from V and 0 bases from J, with 12 bases between. The CDR3 covers 17 residues. The CDR3 bases are TGTGCCAGTAGTATTGTCCAGGCACGCTCTGGGGCCAACGTCCTGACTTTC. Encoded protein: CASSIVQARSGANVLTF.

The chain has TRBV28 and TRBJ1-3; D might be TRBD1 (6 bases). The V end lost 5 bases, the J end lost 1 base, and 6 bases lay between the germline ends. This CDR3 is built from 13 residues. Germline V gene data show CDR1 as MDHEN and CDR2 as SYDVKM. The CDR3 reads CASSQGSGNTIYF. The CDR3 DNA is TGTGCCAGCAGTCAGGGGTCTGGAAACACCATATATTTT.

This clone was counted a few times. This chain connects TRBV4-3 to TRBJ2-1, with a weak D call TRBD1 (6 bases). Trimming pared 2 bases from V and 5 bases from J, leaving 10 bases between. From germline, CDR1 is LGHNA and CDR2 YSLEER. The length of the CDR3 is 14 residues. Here the CDR3 reads CASSQNDRNNEQFF. In nucleotides, the CDR3 is TGCGCCAGCAGCCAAAACGACAGGAACAATGAGCAGTTCTTC.

This chain connects TRBV27 to TRBJ2-2, with D possibly being TRBD2 (5 bases). The CDR3 has 12 residues. The ends were cut back, 5 bases at V and 7 bases at J, with 8 bases in the middle. The germline V gene encodes CDR1 MNHEY and CDR2 SMNVEV (reference sequence). CDR3 sequence: CASSPGNGELFF. The CDR3 nucleotides read TGTGCCAGCAGTCCGGGGAACGGGGAGCTGTTTTTT.